One and the same sample provided the 11 T cell receptor beta chains below, sequenced in a study of Ad26.COV2.S vaccination and SARS-CoV-2 variants. Profiling relied on immunoSEQ multiplex PCR, and the TCRdb table lists in-frame clones only, not all of them. The table shows roughly 510,000 clones, with approximately 88% occurring only once. Indicated treatment: over 15 received Ad26.COV2.S at low or high dose, single or two shots; about 5 received placebo; per-sample allocation not given. Specimens were obtained on day 63 following the first vaccine or placebo injection. Sequenced material: peripheral blood, taken in a trial of Ad26.COV2.S vaccine versus placebo. Source of these receptors: a person between 18 and 65 years old who received the Ad26.COV2.S COVID-19 vaccine or a placebo.

The V gene is TRBV30, the J gene TRBJ2-7, with TRBD1 as a possible D gene (7 bases). This CDR3 is built from 12 residues. Germline CDR1 GTSNPN, CDR2 SVGIG (reference sequence). V was cut by 6 bases and J by 2 bases, with 11 bases left in between. As DNA, the CDR3 is TGTGCCTGCCAGGGGGGTGCCTACGAGCAGTACTTC. Its translation is CACQGGAYEQYF.

This clone has a handful of counts. The rearrangement links TRBV7-9 to TRBJ1-2, with 7 positions matching TRBD1. Germline-derived CDR1 and CDR2 are SEHNR and FQNEAQ (reference sequence). J lost 8 bases, V lost 3 bases, and 12 bases had no gene match. The CDR3 contains 15 residues. CDR3 nucleotides: TGTGCCAGCAGCTTCACCGGGACAGTTCGAGACGGCTACACCTTC. This sequence encodes CASSFTGTVRDGYTF.

The chain uses TRBV5-6 and TRBJ1-3; D gene unclear. Germline V lookup: CDR1 SGHDT, CDR2 YYEEEE. Trimming removed 0 bases at V and 0 bases at J, with 13 bases between. The CDR3 is 17 residues long. The CDR3 spells CASSLGLRSLSGNTIYF. CDR3 nucleotides: TGTGCCAGCAGCTTGGGACTCAGGAGTCTCTCTGGAAACACCATATATTTT.

V gene TRBV6-5 combines with J gene TRBJ2-2; 10 positions match TRBD1. The CDR3 runs to 13 residues. Per germline, CDR1 MNHEY and CDR2 SVGAGI. Trimming cost V 6 bases and J 6 bases; bases outside gene matches: 1. Written as DNA, the CDR3 is TGTGCCAGCAGGACAGGGGGCGCCGGGGAGCTGTTTTTT. The encoded protein is CASRTGGAGELFF.

V gene TRBV6-5 combines with J gene TRBJ1-5; D uncertain. Trimming shortened V by 6 bases and J by 10 bases, and 16 bases separated the two germline ends. Looked up from germline, CDR1 is MNHEY and CDR2 is SVGAGI. This CDR3 spans 13 amino acids. The CDR3 loop reads CASSDPGSAPQHF. As DNA, the CDR3 is TGTGCCAGCAGCGACCCCGGGTCCGCTCCCCAGCATTTT.

V is TRBV7-2 and J is TRBJ2-1, with TRBD2 matching over 12 bases. V was clipped by 3 bases and J by 7 bases; unmatched bases: 16. Looked up from germline, CDR1 is SGHTA and CDR2 is FQGNSA. The CDR3 is made up of 19 amino acids. CDR3 nucleotides: TGTGCCAGCAGCTTCTTCGGGCTAGCGGGAGGGCCACAGGGGAATGAGCAGTTCTTC. Translation gives CASSFFGLAGGPQGNEQFF.

V gene TRBV28 combines with J gene TRBJ1-2; 10 bases map to TRBD1. Germline CDR1 and CDR2: MDHEN and SYDVKM. The CDR3 is made up of 15 amino acids. Trimming cost V 6 bases and J 4 bases; bases outside gene matches: 8. The CDR3 sequence is CASRSAGTGVYGYTF. In DNA form, the CDR3 reads TGTGCCAGCAGATCAGCCGGGACAGGGGTCTATGGCTACACCTTC.

The J gene is TRBJ1-2, the V gene TRBV7-2; D perhaps matches TRBD1 (6 bases). Germline CDR1 reads SGHTA; CDR2 reads FQGNSA. V dropped 5 bases and J dropped 10 bases, with 17 bases sitting between them. CDR3 length: 13 residues. CDR3 residues: CASSMIRTEPYTF. Written as DNA, the CDR3 is TGTGCCAGCAGCATGATACGGACAGAACCCTACACCTTC.

The chain has TRBV4-1 and TRBJ2-1; D might be TRBD2 (6 bases). CDR3 size: 15 residues. Germline-derived CDR1 and CDR2 are MGHRA and YSYEKL. Trimming pared 5 bases from V and 7 bases from J, leaving 18 bases between. For the CDR3, the DNA is TGCGCCAGCAGCACCCTTGGGGCGGGAACGAATGAGCAGTTCTTC. It encodes CASSTLGAGTNEQFF.

The chain couples TRBV7-9 to TRBJ1-1; D gene ambiguous. Germline CDR1 SEHNR, CDR2 FQNEAQ (reference sequence). V shed 1 base and J shed 6 bases, with 9 bases lying between them. The CDR3 sequence is 13 residues long. CDR3 sequence reads: CASSLVSRSEAFF. CDR3 nucleotides: TGTGCCAGCAGCTTAGTTAGTAGGTCTGAAGCTTTCTTT. Based on the CDR3 plus reference TRBV7-9 and TRBJ1-1, the full variable domain is DTGVSQNPRHKITKRGQNVTFRCDPISEHNRLYWYRQTLGQGPEFLTYFQNEAQLEKSRLLSDRFSAERPKGSFSTLEIQRTEQGDSAMYLCASSLVSRSEAFFGQGTRLTVV.

The V gene is TRBV19, the J gene TRBJ2-3, with 9 positions matching TRBD1. Trimming cost V 6 bases and J 5 bases; bases outside gene matches: 6. Per germline, CDR1 LNHDA and CDR2 SQIVND (reference sequence). This CDR3 has 14 amino acids. The CDR3: CASRPGQGLDTQYF. The CDR3 DNA follows: TGTGCCAGTAGACCGGGACAGGGTCTAGATACGCAGTATTTT.